Below are 8 T cell receptor beta chains sequenced from a single sample in a study of cytomegalovirus exposure and HLA in healthy donors. PCR primers comprised 60 Vbeta and 13 Jbeta primers. Profiled with immunoSEQ multiplex PCR; TCRdb holds only in-frame clones, not every one. This sample has about 140,000 clones, with about three fifths found just once. Sequenced material: PBMCs. The origin of the receptors is a male donor in good health and CMV-seronegative.

The chain employs TRBV9 and TRBJ1-1; D gene ambiguous. Trimming removed 3 bases from V and 1 base from J, with 7 bases in between. This CDR3 spans 13 amino acids. The germline gives CDR1 SGDLS, CDR2 YYNGEE. Here the CDR3 DNA reads TGTGCCAGCAGCGGTGGCAGGAACACTGAAGCTTTCTTT. It yields the protein CASSGGRNTEAFF.

The rearrangement uses TRBV9 and TRBJ2-3, with 9 bases lining up with TRBD2. The CDR3 totals 16 residues. Germline assignment: CDR1 SGDLS and CDR2 YYNGEE. V was clipped by 1 base and J by 5 bases; unmatched bases: 8. The CDR3 here is CASSVQAGGGEDTQYF. For the CDR3, the DNA is TGTGCCAGCAGCGTACAAGCGGGAGGAGGTGAAGATACGCAGTATTTT.

The gene calls are TRBV5-1 and TRBJ1-3; 7 bases are a match to TRBD1. Germline V gene lookup returns CDR1 SGHRS and CDR2 YFSETQ. Trimming cost V 0 bases and J 4 bases; bases outside gene matches: 4. This CDR3 region has 15 residues. CDR3 in amino acids: CASSLVGQTGNTIYF. The CDR3 nucleotides are TGCGCCAGCAGCTTGGTGGGACAGACCGGAAACACCATATATTTT.

This clone has just a few counts. The chain recombines TRBV5-1 with TRBJ2-6; 9 bases line up with TRBD2. The V and J ends lost 5 bases and 1 base, in that order; junction bases with no gene match: 13. Germline V gene data show CDR1 as SGHRS and CDR2 as YFSETQ. CDR3 length: 19 amino acids. The CDR3 is CASSMAPVSGGSGANVLTF. CDR3 nucleotide sequence: TGCGCCAGCAGTATGGCCCCGGTTAGCGGGGGATCTGGGGCCAACGTCCTGACTTTC.

The chain uses TRBV2 and TRBJ2-1; TRBD2 might be the D (5 bases). The V gene's germline CDR1 is SNHLY and CDR2 FYNNEI. V shed 4 bases and J shed 6 bases, with 13 bases lying between them. CDR3 length: 14 residues. In DNA, the CDR3 is TGTGCCAGCAGTGTACCGGGGAACCCCAATGAGCAGTTCTTC. It translates to CASSVPGNPNEQFF.

The rearrangement links TRBV5-6 to TRBJ1-5; D not resolved. V lost 1 base to trimming and J lost 5 bases, with 13 bases between them. The CDR3 totals 15 residues. Germline V gene lookup returns CDR1 SGHDT and CDR2 YYEEEE. CDR3 sequence reads: CASSLRGPSYQPQHF. In DNA form, the CDR3 reads TGTGCCAGCAGCTTGCGTGGCCCGTCCTATCAGCCCCAGCATTTT.

The V and J genes are TRBV6-6 and TRBJ2-2; no clear D gene. V was trimmed by 3 bases and J by 0 bases, leaving 11 bases between them. The CDR3 is made up of 16 amino acids. Germline V gene sequence: CDR1 MNHNY, CDR2 SVGAGI (reference sequence). Here the CDR3 reads CASSYLDGANTGELFF. The CDR3 nucleotides are TGTGCCAGCAGTTATCTCGACGGAGCGAACACCGGGGAGCTGTTTTTT.

This chain connects TRBV30 to TRBJ1-1; D not certain. Trimming stripped 3 bases from V and 4 bases from J, with 12 bases between. The germline V gene encodes CDR1 GTSNPN and CDR2 SVGIG (reference sequence). The CDR3 runs to 13 residues. The DNA for the CDR3 is TGTGCCTGGAGCTCGTCGGGTCTCACTGAAGCTTTCTTT. This encodes CAWSSSGLTEAFF. Variable domain in full (rest from reference TRBV30 and TRBJ1-1): SQTIHQWPATLVQPVGSPLSLECTVEGTSNPNLYWYRQAAGRGLQLLFYSVGIGQISSEVPQNLSASRPQDRQFILSSKKLLLSDSGFYLCAWSSSGLTEAFFGQGTRLTVV.